This TCR beta chain appears in the sequencing data of a study of blood T cell repertoires in COVID-19. Overall study: Samples came from the United States, Italy and Spain, spanning acute and convalescent COVID-19. In each case, the material was cDNA or gDNA derived from T cells, B-cell-depleted T cells, or PBMCs.

V gave up 7 bases and J gave up 6 bases; unmatched junction bases: 6. CDR1 and CDR2 (germline): SQVTM, ANQGSEA. There are 13 residues in the CDR3. In the authors' methods: Reference gene primer amplification yielded estimated nucleated cell counts. Produced via immunoSEQ multiplex PCR; TCRdb's table is partial and in-frame only. The DNA gave D and trimming, while V, J and clone size come from that table. The table lists roughly 200,000 clones, around nine tenths of them singletons. The TCR originated in a man between 60 and 75 years old with active or convalescent COVID-19. The sample consisted of peripheral blood. This chain joins TRBV29-1 and TRBJ1-1; 12 bases align to TRBD1. CDR3 bases: TGCAGCGCTCGGGACAGGGGGCTCGCTGAAGCTTTCTTT. Translation gives CSARDRGLAEAFF.